The text below deals with one T cell receptor beta chain. What it binds is not known. Via MiXCR, TCRdb re-called the PCR reads. Among over 3,500 clones listed, around 38% were seen once. V was pared by 0 bases and J by 2 bases, with 1 base of the junction left unmatched. The V gene's germline CDR1 is SGHTS and CDR2 YDEGEE. This CDR3 region has 15 residues. These data come from a study of metastatic and nonmetastatic thyroid tumors. The study's findings and limits: Benign nodules reportedly had significantly lower TCR beta diversity than malignant thyroid tumors in blood and tumor.

None of the patients had undergone any treatment ahead of thyroid surgery. The TCR comes from a male donor with papillary thyroid cancer or a benign thyroid nodule (not recorded which). Some clones in this sample may be carry-over from other donors' samples. Sequencing used tumor tissue. The chain employs TRBV5-8 and TRBJ1-2; TRBD1 aligns across 10 bases. CDR3 coding DNA: TGTGCCAGCAGCTTGGTGGACAGGGGGAACTATGGCTACACCTTC. This gives the protein CASSLVDRGNYGYTF.